The sequence of this T cell receptor (beta chain) was determined in a study of cytomegalovirus exposure and HLA in healthy donors. Both 60 Vbeta primers and 13 Jbeta primers went into the PCR. Sequenced by immunoSEQ multiplex PCR; TCRdb stores in-frame clones only, minus some. The table shows under 200,000 clones, with approximately 67% occurring only once. To note about this clone: Its antigen is unknown.

Study results and limitations: A later analysis linked a missense DCLRE1C variant to TCR beta V- and J-gene trimming. According to reports, the classifier identified cytomegalovirus status with high specificity and sensitivity.

Losses at the gene ends were 2 bases for V and 3 bases for J; bases not matched to a gene: 3. The CDR3 has 14 amino acids. Germline CDR1 SEHNR, CDR2 FQNEAQ (reference sequence). This sequence was found in a woman under 30 in good health and CMV-seropositive. The sample taken for sequencing was PBMCs. The chain carries TRBV7-9 and TRBJ2-5; 7 bases fit TRBD1. The CDR3 spells CASSLLGGEETQYF. The CDR3 nucleotides read TGTGCCAGCAGCTTACTAGGGGGCGAAGAGACCCAGTACTTC.